These 30 T cell receptor beta chains share one sample of origin, sequenced in a study of shared clonotypes between healthy human individuals. The method was immunoSEQ multiplex PCR; TCRdb's version includes in-frame clones alone and lacks a portion of them. Of a few hundred thousand clones detected, roughly 70% appear once; the ten largest clones hold 10%. The sample taken for sequencing was memory CD4+ T cells sorted from blood. Subset noted: CD45RA-negative fraction. These receptors were obtained from a man younger than 40 in good health.

V gene TRBV28 combines with J gene TRBJ2-1, with 7 bases lining up with TRBD2. This CDR3 has 16 residues. The V and J ends lost 1 base and 7 bases, in that order; junction bases with no gene match: 10. CDR1 MDHEN and CDR2 SYDVKM come from the germline V gene. CDR3 sequence reads: CASSLLGGRALNEQFF. The CDR3 DNA sequence: TGTGCCAGCAGTTTATTGGGTGGGAGGGCCCTGAATGAGCAGTTCTTC.

J is TRBJ2-7 and V is TRBV29-1; D perhaps matches TRBD1 (6 bases). This CDR3 is 11 amino acids long. Germline loops: CDR1 SQVTM, CDR2 ANQGSEA. The ends were cut back, 7 bases at V and 3 bases at J, with 10 bases in the middle. Here the CDR3 reads CSGTDLYEQYF. The CDR3 region has the DNA TGCAGCGGGACAGATCTCTACGAGCAGTACTTC.

This sequence joins TRBV7-2 and TRBJ1-2; possibly TRBD1 for D (6 bases). CDR1 is SGHTA and CDR2 is FQGNSA in the germline V gene. The CDR3 totals 13 residues. V shed 5 bases and J shed 13 bases, with 20 bases lying between them. The CDR3 DNA reads TGTGCCAGCAGCCTCCGACCGCGACAGGTCGGCACCTTC. It encodes CASSLRPRQVGTF.

This chain connects TRBV5-4 to TRBJ2-1, with 11 bases that match TRBD2. The CDR3 spans 16 residues. The germline V gene encodes CDR1 SGHNT and CDR2 YYREEE (reference sequence). V lost 3 bases, J lost 2 bases, and 4 bases stayed unmatched. DNA of the CDR3: TGTGCCAGCAGCTCAGGGACTAGCGGCGCCTACAATGAGCAGTTCTTC. This gives the protein CASSSGTSGAYNEQFF.

In the case of this clone: The same CDR3 is also encoded by other DNA sequences in this sample. The chain uses TRBV2 and TRBJ2-1, with a tentative D call TRBD1 (5 bases). Germline V CDR1 and CDR2: SNHLY, FYNNEI. This CDR3 is built from 16 residues. Trimming shortened V by 1 base and J by 3 bases, and 13 bases separated the two germline ends. Here the CDR3 reads CASSEVRDSYYNEQFF. The CDR3 region has the DNA TGTGCCAGCAGTGAAGTGAGAGACAGCTACTACAATGAGCAGTTCTTC.

Details on this clone: The junction and the germline gene differ at one end; a read error may be behind it. The V gene is TRBV7-2, the J gene TRBJ1-1, with D hard to call. The CDR3 consists of 14 residues. Germline-derived CDR1 and CDR2 are SGHTA and FQGNSA. CDR3 in DNA: TGTGCCAGCAGCTTAGGAGGAATGAAGACTGAAGCTTTCTTT. It translates to CASSLGGMKTEAFF. The whole variable domain, filled in from reference TRBV7-2 and TRBJ1-1, reads GAGVSQSPSNKVTEKGKDVELRCDPISGHTALYWYRQSLGQGLEFLIYFQGNSAPDKSGLPSDRFSAERTGGSVSTLTIQRTQQEDSAVYLCASSLGGMKTEAFFGQGTRLTVV.

This clone was detected only a few times. At the DNA level, this CDR3 is encoded by other sequences in the same sample as well. This sequence joins TRBV11-2 and TRBJ2-7; 9 nucleotides line up with TRBD1. Germline V gene data show CDR1 as SGHAT and CDR2 as FQNNGV. V trimming: 3 bases; J trimming: 6 bases; junction bases outside the gene matches: 0. The CDR3 loop spans 12 amino acids. The CDR3 DNA follows: TGTGCCAGCAGCTTGGACAGGGGCGAGCAGTACTTC. It encodes CASSLDRGEQYF.

J is TRBJ2-1 and V is TRBV9; 10 positions agree with TRBD2. The V and J ends lost 3 bases and 3 bases, in that order; junction bases with no gene match: 3. Germline CDR1 and CDR2: SGDLS and YYNGEE. This CDR3 spans 15 amino acids. CDR3 nucleotides: TGTGCCAGCAGCGAGCTAGCGGGAGTCTACAATGAGCAGTTCTTC. It specifies CASSELAGVYNEQFF.

The chain employs TRBV14 and TRBJ2-1; D is undetermined. V lost 0 bases and J 0 bases, leaving 3 bases between the germline ends. Germline V gene data show CDR1 as SGHDN and CDR2 as FVKESK. The CDR3 is 14 residues long. The CDR3 coding sequence is TGTGCCAGCAGCCAAGAATTCTCCTACAATGAGCAGTTCTTC. Translated: CASSQEFSYNEQFF. Together with reference TRBV14 and TRBJ2-1, the CDR3 gives the full variable domain: EAGVTQFPSHSVIEKGQTVTLRCDPISGHDNLYWYRRVMGKEIKFLLHFVKESKQDESGMPNNRFLAERTGGTYSTLKVQPAELEDSGVYFCASSQEFSYNEQFFGPGTRLTVL.

CDR3 in DNA: TGTGCCAGCTCACTACAGGGGGTCCCCAATCAGCCCCAGCATTTT. Protein product: CASSLQGVPNQPQHF. This sequence joins TRBV18 and TRBJ1-5; 8 bases agree with TRBD1. This CDR3 comprises 15 residues. Trimming took 4 bases from V and 3 from J; bases not matched to a gene: 5. Germline lookup yields CDR1 KGHSH and CDR2 LQKENI.

The CDR3 nucleotides read TGTGCCAGTAGTGTTCCGGGACAGGGTGTGGGGGAGCAGTACTTC. This codes for CASSVPGQGVGEQYF. The rearrangement joins TRBV19 to TRBJ2-7, with 9 positions matching TRBD1. The CDR3 contains 15 residues. With V trimmed by 5 bases and J by 7 bases, 12 bases remained unmatched. Germline CDR1 LNHDA, CDR2 SQIVND (reference sequence).

The chain uses TRBV2 and TRBJ2-5, with D maybe TRBD2 (6 bases). Germline CDR1 SNHLY, CDR2 FYNNEI. The CDR3 sequence is 17 residues long. Deletions cut 4 bases from V and 4 bases from J, with 22 bases between. The CDR3 DNA sequence: TGTGCCAGCAGTGTGCAGCCCCCGGGAGCATCTGGAGAGACCCAGTACTTC. It is translated as CASSVQPPGASGETQYF.

V gene TRBV25-1 combines with J gene TRBJ2-7; D might be TRBD1 (5 bases). The CDR3 is 14 residues long. Germline V gene data show CDR1 as MGHDK and CDR2 as SYGVNS. V was shortened by 1 base and J by 1 base, with 8 bases between the two germline ends. CDR3 sequence: CASSEFKGSYEQYF. CDR3 sequence (DNA): TGTGCCAGCAGTGAATTTAAGGGGTCCTACGAGCAGTACTTC.

The chain recombines TRBV10-2 with TRBJ2-7; 7 bases match TRBD1. V was clipped by 5 bases and J by 3 bases; unmatched bases: 13. This CDR3 contains 16 residues. Germline loops: CDR1 WSHSY, CDR2 SAAADI. This chain's CDR3 is CASSPTGQMRSYEQYF. For the CDR3, the DNA is TGCGCCAGCAGTCCAACGGGACAGATGAGAAGCTACGAGCAGTACTTC.

The chain combines TRBV12-5 with TRBJ2-2; D remains unclear. This CDR3 comprises 12 residues. The germline CDR1 and CDR2 sequences are LGHNT and FRNRAP. Trimming left V 5 bases short and J 6 bases short, with 7 bases between. The CDR3 here is CASGLQPGELFF. DNA of the CDR3: TGTGCTAGTGGTCTTCAACCCGGGGAGCTGTTTTTT.

This chain joins TRBV7-9 and TRBJ2-6; possibly TRBD1 for D (5 bases). The CDR3 covers 16 residues. Looked up from germline, CDR1 is SEHNR and CDR2 is FQNEAQ (reference sequence). V lost 5 bases and J lost 0, with 11 bases in between. The CDR3 loop reads CASSQPQGSGANVLTF. CDR3 in DNA: TGTGCCAGCAGCCAACCCCAGGGCTCTGGGGCCAACGTCCTGACTTTC.

This rearrangement joins TRBV5-5 to TRBJ2-7; D uncertain. The V gene's germline CDR1 is SGHKS and CDR2 YYEKEE (reference sequence). V was shortened by 0 bases and J by 6 bases, with 13 bases between the two germline ends. This CDR3 is 14 amino acids long. CDR3 DNA: TGTGCCAGCAGCTTGGTCTCTTTATGGGGCGAGCAGTACTTC. Translating it yields CASSLVSLWGEQYF.

The genes are TRBV30 and TRBJ1-5; TRBD1 is a possible D gene (6 bases). Germline V lookup: CDR1 GTSNPN, CDR2 SVGIG (reference sequence). V was cut by 1 base and J by 6 bases, with 10 bases left in between. The CDR3 extends over 13 amino acids. The CDR3 DNA follows: TGTGCCTGGAGTGGAGGGGGGGCTCAGCCCCAGCATTTT. Translating it yields CAWSGGGAQPQHF.

The V gene is TRBV5-6, the J gene TRBJ2-3; TRBD2 agrees at 10 bases. V shed 0 bases, J shed 3 bases, and the junction held 10 bases outside the gene matches. Germline CDR1 is SGHDT and CDR2 is YYEEEE. This CDR3 contains 18 residues. CDR3 bases: TGTGCCAGCAGCTTGGGGAGCGGGAGGGGGAAGGGGACAGATACGCAGTATTTT. The encoded protein is CASSLGSGRGKGTDTQYF.

V gene TRBV6-1 combines with J gene TRBJ1-4; 9 bases match TRBD1. This CDR3 contains 14 residues. J gave up 14 bases and V 2 bases, and 9 bases lay outside the gene matches. Germline V gene sequence: CDR1 MNHNS, CDR2 SASEGT. The CDR3 spells CASSEQGTGRSLFF. The CDR3 DNA reads TGTGCCAGCAGTGAACAGGGGACAGGGCGTTCGCTGTTTTTT.

The chain recombines TRBV5-1 with TRBJ2-2; D perhaps matches TRBD1 (6 bases). The CDR3 covers 15 residues. The germline CDR1 and CDR2 sequences are SGHRS and YFSETQ. Trimming left V 0 bases short and J 5 bases short, with 11 bases between. The CDR3 coding sequence is TGCGCCAGCAGCTTGGCCGCACAGGGTACCGGGGAGCTGTTTTTT. Translating gives CASSLAAQGTGELFF.

The chain carries TRBV2 and TRBJ2-1, with 7 bases identical to TRBD2. CDR3 length equals 13 residues. The germline V gene encodes CDR1 SNHLY and CDR2 FYNNEI. Germline trimming cut 8 bases from V and 10 bases from J; bases unmatched to any gene: 11. DNA of the CDR3: TGTGCCAGCTCTGACGGGAGGACTAGGGAGCAGTTCTTC. It is translated as CASSDGRTREQFF.

The DNA of the CDR3 is TGTGCCAGCAGCTTGGTCCAGGTCTCTGGGGCCAACGTCCTGACTTTC. Its protein product is CASSLVQVSGANVLTF. The rearrangement links TRBV5-8 to TRBJ2-6; unclear D gene. There are 16 residues in the CDR3. From germline, CDR1 is SGHTS and CDR2 YDEGEE. V was clipped by 0 bases and J by 0 bases, with 7 bases between them.

This clone was detected only a few times. The J gene is TRBJ1-1, the V gene TRBV14; D remains ambiguous. Germline lookup yields CDR1 SGHDN and CDR2 FVKESK. The length of the CDR3 is 15 residues. Trimming took 6 bases from V and 1 from J, leaving 15 bases between them. The CDR3 sequence: CASSIEDLWNTEAFF. The CDR3 DNA reads TGTGCCAGCAGTATAGAGGACCTGTGGAACACTGAAGCTTTCTTT.

This clone was seen more than once but under ten times. The CDR3, as DNA: TGTGCCAGCGGGTTGGATGGAAAGGACTACGAGCAGTACTTC. Protein sequence: CASGLDGKDYEQYF. V is TRBV6-5 and J is TRBJ2-7; the D is unclear. Trimming took off 8 bases at V and 3 bases at J, with 17 bases between the two ends. This CDR3 is built from 14 residues. The V gene's germline CDR1 is MNHEY and CDR2 SVGAGI.

V is TRBV7-8 and J is TRBJ1-5, with unresolved D. Trimming removed 1 base from V and 7 bases from J, with 8 bases in between. Germline V CDR1 and CDR2: SGHVS, FQNEAQ. This CDR3 is built from 13 residues. CDR3 protein: CASSLDSPQPQHF. The CDR3, as DNA: TGTGCCAGCAGCTTAGATAGTCCGCAGCCCCAGCATTTT.

The V and J genes are TRBV19 and TRBJ2-6; 8 nucleotides agree with TRBD1. CDR1 LNHDA and CDR2 SQIVND come from the germline V gene (reference sequence). The CDR3 has 16 amino acids. V gave up 4 bases and J gave up 0 bases; unmatched junction bases: 2. The CDR3 here is CASSRGQVSGANVLTF. In nucleotides, the CDR3 is TGTGCCAGTAGTAGGGGACAGGTCTCTGGGGCCAACGTCCTGACTTTC.

The gene calls are TRBV4-1 and TRBJ1-4, with TRBD1 as a possible D gene (5 bases). Germline V lookup: CDR1 MGHRA, CDR2 YSYEKL. This CDR3 comprises 15 residues. The V and J ends lost 1 base and 3 bases respectively, with 9 bases between them. CDR3 sequence (DNA): TGCGCCAGCAGCCAAGGACAGCGATCTAATGAAAAACTGTTTTTT. It is translated as CASSQGQRSNEKLFF.

This chain uses TRBV6-5 with TRBJ1-2; D not resolved. The CDR3 is 14 residues long. Germline assignment: CDR1 MNHEY and CDR2 SVGAGI. With 7 bases removed from V and 2 bases from J, the gap between germline ends came to 14 bases. The CDR3 reads CASTPLWENYGYTF. The DNA of the CDR3 is TGTGCCAGCACCCCTTTGTGGGAGAACTATGGCTACACCTTC.

This clone was recorded once. The chain uses TRBV5-4 and TRBJ1-2, with D uncertain. With 2 bases removed from V and 2 bases from J, the gap between germline ends came to 13 bases. Looked up from germline, CDR1 is SGHNT and CDR2 is YYREEE (reference sequence). The CDR3 length is 15 residues. The DNA for the CDR3 is TGTGCCAGCAGCTTAGGGAAGGGCGGGAACTATGGCTACACCTTC. Protein sequence: CASSLGKGGNYGYTF.